Following are 13 T cell receptor beta chains from one sample sequenced in a study of T cell responses to AZD1222 COVID-19 vaccine. TCRdb's copy holds only in-frame clones and misses some; the assay was immunoSEQ multiplex PCR. In the table there are 95,000 to 100,000 clones, approximately 84% of which are singletons. This sample comprised peripheral blood, obtained 28 days after the second AZD1222 dose. These TCRs come from an adult who received the AZD1222 COVID-19 vaccine.

The CDR3 protein is CSARNYGYTF. As DNA, the CDR3 is TGCAGTGCAAGGAACTATGGCTACACCTTC. V and J are TRBV20-1 and TRBJ1-2; no reliable D call. V was shortened by 6 bases and J by 2 bases, with 4 bases between the two germline ends. Germline V CDR1 and CDR2: DFQATT, SNEGSKA (reference sequence). There are 10 residues in the CDR3.

V and J are TRBV29-1 and TRBJ1-1; D gene unclear. The germline CDR1 and CDR2 sequences are SQVTM and ANQGSEA. This CDR3 comprises 11 residues. V shed 1 base and J shed 1 base, with 1 base lying between them. CDR3 residues: CSVEANTEAFF. For the CDR3, the DNA is TGCAGCGTTGAAGCGAACACTGAAGCTTTCTTT.

Here the CDR3 reads CASSPRWDSENTEAFF. CDR3 sequence (DNA): TGTGCCAGCAGCCCCCGCTGGGACAGCGAGAACACTGAAGCTTTCTTT. The chain couples TRBV21-1 to TRBJ1-1; the table assigns TRBD1, which was not confirmed against the DNA. TRBV21-1 is noted as a pseudogene. The CDR3 length is 16 residues.

The chain uses TRBV11-2 and TRBJ2-7, with 7 bases aligning to TRBD1. The CDR3 length is 13 residues. CDR1 is SGHAT, CDR2 FQNNGV, per germline. Trimming at V came to 6 bases and at J to 3 bases, leaving 5 bases not matched to a gene. The CDR3 here is CASRRAGGYEQYF. The DNA for the CDR3 is TGTGCCAGCAGGAGGGCAGGGGGCTACGAGCAGTACTTC.

This chain connects TRBV7-2 to TRBJ2-1, with 10 bases fitting TRBD2. Trimming took 2 bases from V and 10 from J; bases not matched to a gene: 8. The CDR3 consists of 15 residues. CDR1 is SGHTA and CDR2 is FQGNSA in the germline V gene. For the CDR3, the DNA is TGTGCCAGCAGCTTACTACTAGCGGGACCGAAAGAGCAGTTCTTC. Its protein product is CASSLLLAGPKEQFF.

The chain's CDR3 is CASSLGTSGNEQYF. The CDR3 region has the DNA TGTGCCAGCAGCCTTGGGACTAGCGGGAACGAGCAGTACTTC. This chain joins TRBV7-2 and TRBJ2-7; 13 bases match TRBD2. CDR1 and CDR2 (germline): SGHTA, FQGNSA. The CDR3 has 14 residues. V lost 5 bases and J lost 5; bases outside the gene matches: 3. Looking up the rest from reference TRBV7-2 and TRBJ2-7 gives the full variable domain: GAGVSQSPSNKVTEKGKDVELRCDPISGHTALYWYRQSLGQGLEFLIYFQGNSAPDKSGLPSDRFSAERTGGSVSTLTIQRTQQEDSAVYLCASSLGTSGNEQYFGPGTRLTVT.

The chain joins TRBV6-5 to TRBJ1-4; D gene unclear. Germline lookup yields CDR1 MNHEY and CDR2 SVGAGI. The CDR3 totals 11 residues. Trimming took 7 bases from V and 4 from J, leaving 4 bases between them. The CDR3 region is CASNSNEKLFF. Here the CDR3 DNA reads TGTGCCAGCAACAGTAATGAAAAACTGTTTTTT.

This clone was counted only a few times. The genes are TRBV9 and TRBJ1-2; TRBD1 is a possible D gene (6 bases). This CDR3 has 14 amino acids. The ends were cut back, 3 bases at V and 2 bases at J, with 11 bases in the middle. In germline, CDR1 is SGDLS, CDR2 YYNGEE. The DNA of the CDR3 is TGTGCCAGCAGCGACCACAGGGCAAACTATGGCTACACCTTC. Translating gives CASSDHRANYGYTF.

V usage is TRBV6-4 and J usage is TRBJ1-1; D unresolved. Trimming removed 6 bases at V and 1 base at J, with 9 bases between. The CDR3 totals 13 residues. Per the germline V gene, CDR1 is MRHNA and CDR2 is SNTAGT. The CDR3 bases are TGTGCCAGCAGCACTCAGGAGAACACTGAAGCTTTCTTT. The encoded protein is CASSTQENTEAFF.

The rearrangement joins TRBV18 to TRBJ1-1; 7 bases agree with TRBD1. The CDR3 consists of 16 residues. J lost 0 bases, V lost 6 bases, and 10 bases had no gene match. Germline CDR1 reads KGHSH; CDR2 reads LQKENI. This chain's CDR3 is CASSNSGQKLNTEAFF. The CDR3 DNA is TGTGCCAGCTCCAACTCGGGACAGAAGTTGAACACTGAAGCTTTCTTT.

Here the CDR3 reads CATQRGAGETQYF. The CDR3 coding sequence is TGTGCCACTCAGAGGGGGGCCGGAGAGACCCAGTACTTC. The V call is TRBV12-3 or TRBV12-4, the J call TRBJ2-5; D possibly matches TRBD1 or TRBD2 (6 bases each). The V end lost 10 bases, the J end lost 4 bases, and 16 bases lay between the germline ends. The CDR3 runs to 13 residues.

The gene calls are TRBV9 and TRBJ1-2; 10 nucleotides line up with TRBD1. The germline CDR1 and CDR2 sequences are SGDLS and YYNGEE. Trimming cost V 2 bases and J 9 bases; bases outside gene matches: 4. The CDR3 totals 13 residues. The CDR3 DNA follows: TGTGCCAGCAGCGTGGGACAGGGGTATCGCTACACCTTC. This encodes CASSVGQGYRYTF.

In its sample, this clone was seen once. This chain uses TRBV27 with TRBJ1-6; D not resolved. Germline CDR1 is MNHEY and CDR2 is SMNVEV (reference sequence). CDR3 length: 16 residues. V lost 5 bases and J lost 2, with 13 bases in between. The CDR3 sequence: CASSAGFSAYNSPLHF. Here the CDR3 DNA reads TGTGCCAGCAGTGCCGGATTTAGCGCCTATAATTCACCCCTCCACTTT.